The present T cell receptor beta chain was sequenced within a study of control samples from healthy donors and cancer patients. The table came from immunoSEQ multiplex PCR; TCRdb's copy has only in-frame clones and leaves some out. The data hold over 100,000 clones, with roughly 92% observed a single time. V lost 3 bases and J lost 6, with 5 bases in between. The CDR3 is 11 amino acids. CDR1 and CDR2 from the germline V gene are SNHLY and FYNNEI. The chain joins TRBV2 to TRBJ2-5; D gene ambiguous. The sequenced material came from blood. The sequence derives from a man between 18 and 29 years old in good health. The CDR3 reads CASSDGKTQYF. The CDR3 DNA reads TGTGCCAGCAGTGATGGGAAGACCCAGTACTTC.